The subject of this entry is one T cell receptor beta chain. The record originates from a study of blood T cell repertoires in COVID-19. Data came from immunoSEQ multiplex PCR; TCRdb stores just in-frame clones and leaves some out. The table lists tens of thousands of clones, almost 95% of them singletons, with roughly 6.4% in the top ten. Germline-derived CDR1 and CDR2 are KGHSH and LQKENI. The CDR3 extends over 14 amino acids. Trimming took off 6 bases at V and 6 bases at J, with 17 bases between the two ends. This receptor was taken from a woman in her sixties with active COVID-19. The sequencing input was peripheral blood. The V call is TRBV18, the J call TRBJ1-1, with D unclear. The CDR3 is CASSPNANPAEAFF. DNA of the CDR3: TGTGCCAGCTCCCCGAACGCGAACCCGGCTGAAGCTTTCTTT.